These T cell receptor beta chains were read from a single sample in a study of response to subunit inactivated influenza vaccine. One entry per CDR3 protein results from TCRdb running MiXCR on the RT-PCR reads. The data show roughly 760,000 distinct CDR3 sequences, around 21% seen once. Sequences were derived from PBMCs from blood, sampled about 5 days after vaccination. The receptors stem from a man aged 45-65 years who received an inactivated influenza vaccine. Both conserved end residues are part of each CDR3. A D gene is named only where the DNA matches it firmly. Clone size appears in some rows only: once, few, many, or a class for an expanded clone.

abundance,d_gene,j_gene,v_gene,CDR3nt,CDR3aa
many,NA,TRBJ2-7,TRBV20-1,TGCAGTGCTTTAGGACATTCGAGCTCCTACGAGCAGTACTTC,CSALGHSSSYEQYF
NA,NA,TRBJ1-1,TRBV12-3/TRBV12-4,TGTGCCAGCACCCCAGGCTACACTGAAGCTTTCTTT,CASTPGYTEAFF
NA,TRBD2,TRBJ2-1,TRBV20-1,TGCAGTGCTACTCGGCGGGGGTGGAGCTCCTACAATGAGCAGTTCTTC,CSATRRGWSSYNEQFF
few,NA,TRBJ2-3,TRBV5-1,TGCGCCAGCAGCTTTATTCGAAACGACCTAGGGAGGCAGTATTTT,CASSFIRNDLGRQYF
few,TRBD1,TRBJ1-2,TRBV5-1,TGCGCCAGCAGCCAGGGGACAGGGCATTCCACCTTC,CASSQGTGHSTF
few,TRBD2,TRBJ2-2,TRBV9,TGTGCCAGCAGCAGGACTAGCGTCGTTTTTTCCACCGGGGAGCTGTTTTTT,CASSRTSVVFSTGELFF
NA,NA,TRBJ2-1,TRBV12-3/TRBV12-4,TGTGCCAGCAGTTTAAGGGCCGGAGTTACCATCAATGAGCAGTTCTTC,CASSLRAGVTINEQFF
NA,NA,TRBJ2-7,TRBV5-1,TGCGCCAGCAGCCTTGGTGACAGTCGTTACGAGCAGTACTTC,CASSLGDSRYEQYF
NA,TRBD1,TRBJ1-3,TRBV10-3,TGTGCCATCACCGAGACAGGGGCTGGAAACACCATATATTTT,CAITETGAGNTIYF
many,NA,TRBJ1-6,TRBV20-1,TGCAGTGCTAGAGTAGCTAGTTACCGCCCCCTCCACTTT,CSARVASYRPLHF
NA,NA,TRBJ2-3,TRBV7-2,TGTGCCAGCAGCTTAGCGATGCGAAGCACAGATACGCAGTATTTT,CASSLAMRSTDTQYF
NA,NA,TRBJ1-6,TRBV7-2,TGTGCCAGCAGCTTGAGACAATCTCGTTCACCCCTCCACTTT,CASSLRQSRSPLHF
NA,NA,TRBJ1-1,TRBV28,TGTGCCAGCAGATCCATGTGGGATGCTTTCTTT,CASRSMWDAFF
few,TRBD2,TRBJ2-1,TRBV18,TGTGCCAGCTCACCCCCGACTAGCGGGAGATACAATGAGCAGTTCTTC,CASSPPTSGRYNEQFF
few,NA,TRBJ2-1,TRBV7-8,TGTGCCAGCAGCCCGGTAAGGCAGGGAACCTACAATGAGCAGTTCTTC,CASSPVRQGTYNEQFF
few,NA,TRBJ2-5,TRBV12-3/TRBV12-4,TGTGCCAGCAGTCTACTGGACAGGACCCAGTACTTC,CASSLLDRTQYF
NA,NA,TRBJ2-3,TRBV2,TGTGCCAGCTCCCCCTTGAGCCGCACAGATACGCAGTATTTT,CASSPLSRTDTQYF
many,NA,TRBJ2-3,TRBV7-9,TGTGCCAGCAGCTTAGCGGGGTGGCCAGATACGCAGTATTTT,CASSLAGWPDTQYF
few,NA,TRBJ2-3,TRBV5-1,TGCGCCAGCAGCTACGGTGGGACCAATACGCAGTATTTT,CASSYGGTNTQYF
few,TRBD1,TRBJ2-7,TRBV5-5,TGTGCCAGCAGCATCCCAAGGACAGGTCTATACGAGCAGTACTTC,CASSIPRTGLYEQYF
many,NA,TRBJ2-4,TRBV7-2,TGTGCCAGCAGCTTAGTCGGTGAAAACATTCAGTACTTC,CASSLVGENIQYF
few,TRBD2,TRBJ2-1,TRBV9,TGTGCCAGCAGCGTGGGGGGATCAGCGGGAGCATACAATGAGCAGTTCTTC,CASSVGGSAGAYNEQFF
few,TRBD1,TRBJ2-7,TRBV20-1,TGCAGTGCTAGAGATCCACGACCGGGACAGGGTTACGAGCAGTACTTC,CSARDPRPGQGYEQYF
NA,NA,TRBJ1-1,TRBV7-8,TGTGCCAGCAGCACCCAAACCCCGGTTAACACTGAAGCTTTCTTT,CASSTQTPVNTEAFF
NA,TRBD2,TRBJ2-1,TRBV6-5,TGTGCCAGCAGTTACACCGAGGGACTAGCGGGGTATGAGCAGTTCTTC,CASSYTEGLAGYEQFF
NA,NA,TRBJ2-7,TRBV6-5,TGTGCCAGCAGTTACTCCGGGGTTACAGCCTACGAGCAGTACTTC,CASSYSGVTAYEQYF
NA,TRBD1,TRBJ2-2,TRBV20-1,TGCAGTGCCATGGGACAGGAAAACACCGGGGAGCTGTTTTTT,CSAMGQENTGELFF
NA,NA,TRBJ2-1,TRBV20-1,TGCAGTGCTAGAATTGGCTGGGACAATGAGCAGTTCTTC,CSARIGWDNEQFF
NA,NA,TRBJ2-7,TRBV7-2,TGTGCCAGCACCCTGGAGGGGAACTCCTACGAGCAGTACTTC,CASTLEGNSYEQYF
few,TRBD1,TRBJ2-1,TRBV5-6,TGTGCCAGCAGCAGTCGGGACAGGGGCTATGAGCAGTTCTTC,CASSSRDRGYEQFF
NA,NA,TRBJ2-7,TRBV28,TGTGCCAGCACCGAACCCCCGGCGGGGAGGAACGAGCAGTACTTC,CASTEPPAGRNEQYF
NA,NA,TRBJ2-1,TRBV19,TGTGCCAGTACTATTAGCGGACAGGTGAATAGGGAGCAGTTCTTC,CASTISGQVNREQFF
NA,TRBD1,TRBJ2-1,TRBV7-9,TGTGCCAGCAGCCTTGACAGGGATTCCTCCTACAATGAGCAGTTCTTC,CASSLDRDSSYNEQFF
NA,NA,TRBJ2-7,TRBV7-8,TGTGCCAGCAGCTTCCAGGGCCCTTTCACACTCTTCTCCTACGAGCAGTACTTC,CASSFQGPFTLFSYEQYF
NA,TRBD2,TRBJ2-5,TRBV27,TGTGCCAGCAGGGACGGCGGGGGAGAGACCCAGTACTTC,CASRDGGGETQYF
many,NA,TRBJ1-3,TRBV12-3/TRBV12-4,TGTGCCAGCAGTTCCTATACCTCTGGAAACACCATATATTTT,CASSSYTSGNTIYF
NA,NA,TRBJ2-1,TRBV6-5,TGTGCCAGCCGGGGCACCTACAATGAGCAGTTCTTC,CASRGTYNEQFF
NA,NA,TRBJ1-2,TRBV7-9,TGTGCCAGCAGCTTAGGGAGTAGGATGAGTGGTGGCTACACCTTC,CASSLGSRMSGGYTF
few,TRBD1,TRBJ1-4,TRBV12-3/TRBV12-4,TGTGCCAGCAGTGATCCCCGGACAGGCTCTAATGAAAAACTGTTTTTT,CASSDPRTGSNEKLFF
few,TRBD2,TRBJ2-7,TRBV20-1,TGCAGTGCTAGAGCAACAGGACTAGCGGCCCTCGAGCAGTACTTC,CSARATGLAALEQYF
NA,NA,TRBJ2-5,TRBV7-9,TGTGCCAGCATTCAGCAGGGGGAGACCCAGTACTTC,CASIQQGETQYF
NA,TRBD2,TRBJ2-2,TRBV4-1,TGCGCCAGCAGCCAAGTAGAGCGGGGGAACACCGGGGAGCTGTTTTTT,CASSQVERGNTGELFF
NA,TRBD1,TRBJ2-7,TRBV5-5,TGTGCCAGCAGCTGGGTCGGGACAGGTTCCTACGAGCAGTACTTC,CASSWVGTGSYEQYF
NA,TRBD2,TRBJ2-2,TRBV5-1,TGCGCCAGCACAGCAGCTAGCGGGGGCCATAACACCGGGGAGCTGTTTTTT,CASTAASGGHNTGELFF
NA,TRBD1,TRBJ2-1,TRBV5-1,TGCGCCAGCAGCTCTTCCGGGACAGTATCCTACAATGAGCAGTTCTTC,CASSSSGTVSYNEQFF
NA,NA,TRBJ1-5,TRBV7-2,TGTGCCAGCAGCTTAAGCCCAGGGGCAGGCGGGCAGCCCCAGCATTTT,CASSLSPGAGGQPQHF
many,NA,TRBJ2-5,TRBV4-3,TGCGCCAGCAGCCAAGACTACCAAGAGACCCAGTACTTC,CASSQDYQETQYF